Here is one T cell receptor (beta chain) with its context. Its target is unknown. These data come from a study of cytomegalovirus exposure and HLA in healthy donors. PCR primers comprised 60 Vbeta and 13 Jbeta primers. The method was immunoSEQ multiplex PCR; TCRdb's version includes in-frame clones alone and lacks a portion of them. The table includes about 110,000 clones, around four fifths detected once. Points from the study as a whole: Excluded were some V segments that proved indistinguishable, including TRBV6-2 and TRBV6-3. The study listed some 160 cytomegalovirus-associated TCR beta chains.

CDR1 and CDR2 (germline): MDHEN, SYDVKM. V trimming: 2 bases; J trimming: 4 bases; junction bases outside the gene matches: 4. This CDR3 has 14 amino acids. V and J are TRBV28 and TRBJ1-2; 7 bases fit TRBD1. The clonotype originates from a man aged 25-45 years in good health and CMV-seronegative. The specimen was PBMCs. The CDR3 sequence is CASSLNPGGYGYTF. In DNA, the CDR3 is TGTGCCAGCAGTTTAAACCCAGGGGGCTATGGCTACACCTTC.